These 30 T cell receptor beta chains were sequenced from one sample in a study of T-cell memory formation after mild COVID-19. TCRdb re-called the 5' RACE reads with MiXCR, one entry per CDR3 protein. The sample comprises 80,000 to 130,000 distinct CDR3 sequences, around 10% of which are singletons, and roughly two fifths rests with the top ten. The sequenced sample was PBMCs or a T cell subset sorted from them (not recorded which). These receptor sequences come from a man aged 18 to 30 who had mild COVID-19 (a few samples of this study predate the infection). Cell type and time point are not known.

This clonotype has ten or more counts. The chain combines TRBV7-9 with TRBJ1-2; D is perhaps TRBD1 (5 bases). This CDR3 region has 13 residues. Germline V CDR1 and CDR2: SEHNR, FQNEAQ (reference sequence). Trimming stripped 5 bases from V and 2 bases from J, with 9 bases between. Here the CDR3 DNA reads TGTGCCAGCAGCAACGGGACGAACTATGGCTACACCTTC. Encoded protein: CASSNGTNYGYTF.

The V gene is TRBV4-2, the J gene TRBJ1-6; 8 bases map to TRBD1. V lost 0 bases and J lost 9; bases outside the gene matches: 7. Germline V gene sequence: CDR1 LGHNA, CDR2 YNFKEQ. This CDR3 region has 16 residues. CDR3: CASSQDLGQESSPLHF. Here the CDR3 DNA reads TGTGCCAGCAGCCAAGATCTGGGACAGGAGAGTTCACCCCTCCACTTT.

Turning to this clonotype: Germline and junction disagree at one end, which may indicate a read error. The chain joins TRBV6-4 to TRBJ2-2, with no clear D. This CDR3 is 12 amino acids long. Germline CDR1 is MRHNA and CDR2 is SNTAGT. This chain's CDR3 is CASSDNNGELFF. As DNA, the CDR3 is TGTGCCAGCAGTGACAACAACGGGGAGCTGTTTTTT.

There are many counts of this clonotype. The CDR3 DNA reads TGTGCCAGCAGCGGACAGCGGGGGGGCATAACAGATACGCAGTATTTT. Translation gives CASSGQRGGITDTQYF. The chain recombines TRBV9 with TRBJ2-3, with 10 bases matching TRBD2. There are 16 residues in the CDR3. V dropped 3 bases and J dropped 3; count of bases not matched to a gene: 7. Germline V gives CDR1 SGDLS, CDR2 YYNGEE.

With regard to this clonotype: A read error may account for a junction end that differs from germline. The CDR3 coding sequence is TGCGCCAGCAGTCAAGGGGTCGTGAACACCGGGGAGCTGTTTTTT. As protein: CASSQGVVNTGELFF. The chain recombines TRBV4-1 with TRBJ2-2; D might be TRBD1 (5 bases). Per the germline V gene, CDR1 is MGHRA and CDR2 is YSYEKL. This CDR3 comprises 15 residues.

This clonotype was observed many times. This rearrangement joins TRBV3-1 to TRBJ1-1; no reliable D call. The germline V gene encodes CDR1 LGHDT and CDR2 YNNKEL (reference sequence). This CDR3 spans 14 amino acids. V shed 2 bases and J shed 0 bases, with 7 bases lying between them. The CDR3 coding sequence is TGTGCCAGCAGCCAACCGGGTATGAACACTGAAGCTTTCTTT. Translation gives CASSQPGMNTEAFF.

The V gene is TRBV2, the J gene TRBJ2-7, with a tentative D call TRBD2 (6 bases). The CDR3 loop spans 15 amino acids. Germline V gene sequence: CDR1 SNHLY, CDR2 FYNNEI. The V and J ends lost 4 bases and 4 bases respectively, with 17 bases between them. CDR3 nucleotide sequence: TGTGCCAGCAGTGGCCCCGGGACTCATCCTTACGAGCAGTACGTC. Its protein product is CASSGPGTHPYEQYV.

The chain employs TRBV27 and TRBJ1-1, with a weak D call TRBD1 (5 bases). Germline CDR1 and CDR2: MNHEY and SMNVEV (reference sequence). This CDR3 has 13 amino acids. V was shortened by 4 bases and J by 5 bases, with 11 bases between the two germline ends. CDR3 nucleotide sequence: TGTGCCAGCAGTTCACCCGGGGGGACTGAAGCTTTCTTT. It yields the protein CASSSPGGTEAFF.

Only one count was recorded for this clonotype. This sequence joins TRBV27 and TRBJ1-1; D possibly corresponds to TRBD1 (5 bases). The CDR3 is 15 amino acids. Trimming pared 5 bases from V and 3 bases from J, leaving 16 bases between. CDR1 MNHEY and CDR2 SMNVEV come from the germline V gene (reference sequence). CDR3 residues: CASSQTSGGYTEAFF. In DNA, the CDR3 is TGTGCCAGCAGTCAAACGTCTGGGGGGTACACTGAAGCTTTCTTT.

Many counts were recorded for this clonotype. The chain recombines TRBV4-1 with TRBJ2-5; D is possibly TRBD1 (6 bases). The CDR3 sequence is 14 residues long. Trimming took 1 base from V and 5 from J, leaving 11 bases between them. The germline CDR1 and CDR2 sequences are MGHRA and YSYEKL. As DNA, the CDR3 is TGCGCCAGCAGCCAAGTCGCAGGGGTGGAGACCCAGTACTTC. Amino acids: CASSQVAGVETQYF.

The CDR3 here is CASLQGPGNTIYF. CDR3 sequence (DNA): TGTGCCAGCCTACAGGGGCCTGGAAACACCATATATTTT. The chain carries TRBV19 and TRBJ1-3, with 7 bases identical to TRBD1. The V and J ends lost 9 bases and 2 bases, in that order; junction bases with no gene match: 4. Germline values: CDR1 LNHDA, CDR2 SQIVND (reference sequence). The CDR3 contains 13 residues.

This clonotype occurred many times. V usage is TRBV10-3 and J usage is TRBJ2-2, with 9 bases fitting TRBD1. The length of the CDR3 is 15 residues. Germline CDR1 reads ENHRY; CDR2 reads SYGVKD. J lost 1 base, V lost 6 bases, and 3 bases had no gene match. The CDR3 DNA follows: TGTGCCATCAGCCCGGGACAGGGGAACACCGGGGAGCTGTTTTTT. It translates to CAISPGQGNTGELFF.

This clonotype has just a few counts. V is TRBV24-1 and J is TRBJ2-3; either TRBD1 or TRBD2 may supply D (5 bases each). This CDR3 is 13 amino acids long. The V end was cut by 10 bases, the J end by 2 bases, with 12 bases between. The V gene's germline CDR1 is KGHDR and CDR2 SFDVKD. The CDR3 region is CATLDGATDTQYF. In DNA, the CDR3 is TGTGCCACGCTGGACGGGGCCACAGATACGCAGTATTTT.

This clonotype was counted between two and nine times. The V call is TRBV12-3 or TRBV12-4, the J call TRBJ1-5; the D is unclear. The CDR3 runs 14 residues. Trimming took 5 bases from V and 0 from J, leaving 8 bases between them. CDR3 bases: TGTGCCAGCAGTCCTCCGATTAGCAATCAGCCCCAGCATTTT. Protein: CASSPPISNQPQHF.

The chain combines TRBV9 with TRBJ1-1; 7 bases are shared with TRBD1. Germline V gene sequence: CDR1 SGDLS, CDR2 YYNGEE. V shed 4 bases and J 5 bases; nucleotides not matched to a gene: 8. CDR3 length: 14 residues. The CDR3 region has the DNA TGTGCCAGCAGCCCGGGAGACAGGGTGACTGAAGCTTTCTTT. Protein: CASSPGDRVTEAFF.

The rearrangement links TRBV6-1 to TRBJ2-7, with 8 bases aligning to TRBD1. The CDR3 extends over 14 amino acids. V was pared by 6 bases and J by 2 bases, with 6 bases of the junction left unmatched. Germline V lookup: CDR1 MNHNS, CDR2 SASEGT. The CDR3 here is CASRSGTGPYEQYV. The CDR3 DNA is TGTGCCAGCAGGAGTGGGACAGGCCCCTACGAGCAGTACGTC.

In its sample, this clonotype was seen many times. CDR3 sequence (DNA): TGTGCCAGCAGCTTAGAGGGGCTCGGAATGAACACTGAAGCTTTCTTT. Protein product: CASSLEGLGMNTEAFF. The chain links TRBV7-6 to TRBJ1-1, with D possibly matching TRBD1 (5 bases). Germline CDR1 SGHVS, CDR2 FNYEAQ. This CDR3 has 16 residues. The ends were cut back, 1 base at V and 0 bases at J, with 12 bases in the middle.

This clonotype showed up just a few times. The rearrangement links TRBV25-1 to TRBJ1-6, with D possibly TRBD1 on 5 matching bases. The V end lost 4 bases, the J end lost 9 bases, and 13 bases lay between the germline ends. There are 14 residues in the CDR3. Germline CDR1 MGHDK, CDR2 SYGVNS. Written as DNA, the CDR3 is TGTGCCAGCAGTGGGGGCAGGGTGATTTCACCCCTCCACTTT. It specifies CASSGGRVISPLHF. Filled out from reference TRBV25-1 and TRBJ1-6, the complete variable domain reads EADIYQTPRYLVIGTGKKITLECSQTMGHDKMYWYQQDPGMELHLIHYSYGVNSTEKGDLSSESTVSRIRTEHFPLTLESARPSHTSQYLCASSGGRVISPLHFGNGTRLTVT.

CDR3 region: CAWSVGPAGGQPQHF. As DNA, the CDR3 is TGTGCCTGGAGTGTGGGACCCGCGGGGGGTCAGCCCCAGCATTTT. This rearrangement joins TRBV30 to TRBJ1-5; the D gene is possibly TRBD1 (5 bases). Germline V CDR1 and CDR2: GTSNPN, SVGIG (reference sequence). The CDR3 contains 15 residues. The V end was cut by 0 bases, the J end by 6 bases, with 15 bases between.

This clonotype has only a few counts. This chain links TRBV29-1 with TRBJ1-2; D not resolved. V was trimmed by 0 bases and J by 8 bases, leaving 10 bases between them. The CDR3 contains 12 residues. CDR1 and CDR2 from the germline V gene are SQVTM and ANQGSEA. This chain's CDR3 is CSVEDAEEGYTF. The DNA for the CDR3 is TGCAGCGTTGAAGATGCCGAGGAAGGCTACACCTTC.

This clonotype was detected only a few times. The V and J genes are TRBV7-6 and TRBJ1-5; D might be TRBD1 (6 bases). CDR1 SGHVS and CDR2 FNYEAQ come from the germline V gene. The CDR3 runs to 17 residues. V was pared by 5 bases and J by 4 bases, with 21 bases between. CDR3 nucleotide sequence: TGTGCCAGCAGCGCCTTGCTGGCGACAGGCCCAAATCAGCCCCAGCATTTT. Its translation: CASSALLATGPNQPQHF.

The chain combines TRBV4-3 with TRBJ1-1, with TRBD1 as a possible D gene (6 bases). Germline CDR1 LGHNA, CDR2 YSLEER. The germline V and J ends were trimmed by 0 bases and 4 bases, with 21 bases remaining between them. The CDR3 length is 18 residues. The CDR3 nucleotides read TGCGCCAGCAGCCAAGATTTTGCACAGGGAGTATTTGGCACTGAAGCTTTCTTT. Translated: CASSQDFAQGVFGTEAFF.

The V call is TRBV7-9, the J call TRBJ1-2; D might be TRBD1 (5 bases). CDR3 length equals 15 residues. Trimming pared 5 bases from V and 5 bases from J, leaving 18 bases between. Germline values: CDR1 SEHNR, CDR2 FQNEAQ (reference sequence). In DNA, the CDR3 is TGTGCCAGCAGCCCCCCCGAGGCGTGGGGGTATGGCTACACCTTC. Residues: CASSPPEAWGYGYTF.

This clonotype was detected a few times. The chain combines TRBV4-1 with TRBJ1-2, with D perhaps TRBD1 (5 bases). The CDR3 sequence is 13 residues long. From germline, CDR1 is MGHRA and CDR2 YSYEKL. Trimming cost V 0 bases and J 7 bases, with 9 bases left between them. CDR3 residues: CASSQDAGGGYTF. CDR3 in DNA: TGCGCCAGCAGCCAAGACGCGGGGGGTGGCTACACCTTC.

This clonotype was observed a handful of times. CDR3 region: CASSLDQGAGNTIYF. CDR3 DNA: TGTGCCAGCAGCTTAGATCAGGGAGCTGGAAACACCATATATTTT. This rearrangement joins TRBV7-2 to TRBJ1-3; tentatively, D is TRBD1 (5 bases). This CDR3 has 15 amino acids. The germline CDR1 and CDR2 sequences are SGHTA and FQGNSA. V gave up 1 base and J gave up 2 bases, with 9 bases separating them.

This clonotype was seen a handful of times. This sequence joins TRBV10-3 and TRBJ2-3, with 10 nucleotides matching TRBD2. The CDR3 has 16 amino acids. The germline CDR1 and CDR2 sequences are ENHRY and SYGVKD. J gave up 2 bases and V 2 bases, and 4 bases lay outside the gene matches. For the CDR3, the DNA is TGTGCCATCAGTGAGCCAAGCGGGGGGGTCACAGATACGCAGTATTTT. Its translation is CAISEPSGGVTDTQYF.

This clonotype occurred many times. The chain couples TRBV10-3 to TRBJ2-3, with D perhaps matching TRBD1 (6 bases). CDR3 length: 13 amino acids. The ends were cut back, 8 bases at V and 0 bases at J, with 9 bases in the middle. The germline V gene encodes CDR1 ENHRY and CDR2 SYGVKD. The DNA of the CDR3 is TGTGCCATCTTGGACAGAAGCACAGATACGCAGTATTTT. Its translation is CAILDRSTDTQYF.

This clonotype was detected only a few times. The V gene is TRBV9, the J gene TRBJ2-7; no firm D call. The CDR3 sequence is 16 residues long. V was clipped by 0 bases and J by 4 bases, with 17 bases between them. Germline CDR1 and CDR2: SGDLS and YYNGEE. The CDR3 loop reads CASSVVMAVVMYEQYV. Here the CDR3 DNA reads TGTGCCAGCAGCGTAGTTATGGCGGTGGTTATGTACGAGCAGTACGTC.

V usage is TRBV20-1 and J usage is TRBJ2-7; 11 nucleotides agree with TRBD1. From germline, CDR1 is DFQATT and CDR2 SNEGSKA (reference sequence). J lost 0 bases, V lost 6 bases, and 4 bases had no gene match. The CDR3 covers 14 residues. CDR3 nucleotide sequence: TGCAGTGCGTCGGGACAGGGGGTCTCCTACGAGCAGTACTTC. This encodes CSASGQGVSYEQYF.

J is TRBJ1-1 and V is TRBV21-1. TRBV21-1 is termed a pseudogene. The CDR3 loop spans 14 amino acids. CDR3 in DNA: TGTGCCAGCAGCAAAGGTCCAGGCTTATGTGAAGCTTTCTTT. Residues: CASSKGPGLCEAFF.